This TCR beta chain stems from a study of cytomegalovirus exposure and HLA in healthy donors. Study-wide results and caveats: Differences between HLA loci emerged in a later analysis of TCR association rates, with DRB1 most and HLA-C fewest.

Notes on this clone: The target antigen is unknown.

PCR amplification relied on 60 Vbeta primers (plus 13 Jbeta primers). As processed by the authors: Some 12 million shared chains were among the roughly 80 million unique TCR beta chains that a later analysis counted. Assay: immunoSEQ multiplex PCR; the TCRdb copy retains only in-frame clones and omits some. That table gives V, J and clone size, and the DNA gave D and trimming. Of 100,000 to 150,000 clones listed, approximately 84% were seen once; the top ten hold around 1.5%. J was trimmed by 4 bases and V by 1 base; bases with no gene match: 16. Germline CDR1 MGHRA, CDR2 YSYEKL. This CDR3 comprises 19 residues.

This clonotype was obtained from a woman between 18 and 30 years old in good health and CMV-seronegative. The rearrangement joins TRBV4-1 to TRBJ2-1, with TRBD2 matching 7 bases. Sequenced material: PBMCs. The CDR3 nucleotides read TGCGCCAGCAGCCAAGTGTGGATTGGGGGAGGGCCGCTATACAATGAGCAGTTCTTC. Translation gives CASSQVWIGGGPLYNEQFF.